Listed below are T cell receptor beta chains from one sample, sequenced in a study of regulatory T cells in long-lasting Graves disease. TCRdb processed the multiplex PCR reads anew with MiXCR; each CDR3 protein has one entry. The sample has about 540,000 distinct CDR3 sequences, 13% seen once; the top ten hold 10%. These sequences were also reported in another study, on T cells in Graves' hyperthyroidism and ophthalmopathy.

The starting material was peripheral blood mononuclear cells (PBMCs), obtained at new diagnosis, from a patient treated with antithyroid drugs. The receptors were sampled from a man aged 30 to 39 with Graves disease. Both conserved end residues are part of each CDR3. A D gene is named only where the DNA matches it firmly. Clone sizes are given selectively: once, few, many, or a class where the clone is expanded.

>NA|TRBV28|TRBJ1-5|many
TGTGCCAGCAGCCCCCCGGGTTATAGCAATCAGCCCCAGCATTTT
CASSPPGYSNQPQHF
>NA|TRBV5-6|TRBJ1-5|NA
TGTGCCAGCAGCTTGTTGTCTCCTGGGGGCAATCAGCCCCAGCATTTT
CASSLLSPGGNQPQHF
>TRBD1|TRBV29-1|TRBJ2-7|many
TGCAGCGCCAAGAGGGACAGGGAGGCCTACGAGCAGTACTTC
CSAKRDREAYEQYF
>TRBD1|TRBV5-6|TRBJ1-1|many
TGTGCCAGCAGCCTCCCGGGACAGAAAGCTTTCTTT
CASSLPGQKAFF
>TRBD1|TRBV28|TRBJ1-2|many
TGTGCCAGCAGTACACAGGGGTATGGCTACACCTTC
CASSTQGYGYTF
>TRBD2|TRBV6-2/TRBV6-3|TRBJ2-1|many
TGTGCCAGCAGTTTGACTAGCGGGAGGGCAGCCTACAATGAGCAGTTCTTC
CASSLTSGRAAYNEQFF
>NA|TRBV7-2|TRBJ2-5|few
TGTGCCAGCAGAGACAGGCTGGGTGGAGAGACCCAGTACTTC
CASRDRLGGETQYF
>NA|TRBV27|TRBJ2-1|many
TGTGCCAGCAGTTTCTCCTCGGGCCTCGGCAATGAGCAGTTCTTC
CASSFSSGLGNEQFF
>TRBD2|TRBV13|TRBJ2-7|NA
TGTGCCAGCAGCAACGGACTAGCGGGTACTTACGAGCAGTACTTC
CASSNGLAGTYEQYF
>NA|TRBV7-2|TRBJ1-1|many
TGTGCCAGCAGCAGAGGGGGGCTGATGAACACTGAAGCTTTCTTT
CASSRGGLMNTEAFF
>NA|TRBV9|TRBJ1-2|few
TGTGCCAGCAGCGTAGGCTCGGGGGGCTACACCTTC
CASSVGSGGYTF
>NA|TRBV19|TRBJ1-1|few
TGTGCCAGCAGCGGGACTTCTTACACTGAAGCTTTCTTT
CASSGTSYTEAFF
>TRBD2|TRBV27|TRBJ2-1|many
TGTGCCAGCAAGTTAACTAGCGGGAGCTACAATGAGCAGTTCTTC
CASKLTSGSYNEQFF
>TRBD1|TRBV6-5|TRBJ2-6|NA
TGTGCCAGCAGTTTGGGACAGGGGGCCGCCTCTGGGGCCAACGTCCTGACTTTC
CASSLGQGAASGANVLTF
>NA|TRBV20-1|TRBJ2-1|NA
TGCAGTGCTAAGACTTTTAGCTCCTACAATGAGCAGTTCTTC
CSAKTFSSYNEQFF
>NA|TRBV6-4|TRBJ2-3|few
TGTGCCAGCAGTGAGGGAATCGGGGGCACAGATACGCAGTATTTT
CASSEGIGGTDTQYF
>NA|TRBV2|TRBJ2-5|many
TGTGCCAGCAGTGATCGATCCTTTGAGACCCAGTACTTC
CASSDRSFETQYF
>NA|TRBV7-8|TRBJ2-3|many
TGTGCCAGCAGCTTGGGGGAGGGGGCTGGCACAGATACGCAGTATTTT
CASSLGEGAGTDTQYF
>NA|TRBV6-1|TRBJ2-2|many
TGTGCCAGCAGTGATCCCTCGGGAGTGTGGGACACCGGGGAGCTGTTTTTT
CASSDPSGVWDTGELFF
>NA|TRBV6-1|TRBJ2-3|many
TGTGCCAGCAGGCTAGTTAGCACAGATACGCAGTATTTT
CASRLVSTDTQYF
>NA|TRBV5-4|TRBJ1-1|NA
TGTGCCAGCAGCTCTGTGGGGTACACTGAAGCTTTCTTT
CASSSVGYTEAFF
>TRBD2|TRBV2|TRBJ2-7|NA
TGTGCCAGCAGCTTAGTTACCCGGACTAGCGGGAGCTCCTACGAGCAGTACTTC
CASSLVTRTSGSSYEQYF
>NA|TRBV2|TRBJ1-2|many
TGTGCCAGCAGTGAATGGGAAATGAGGGGTTATGGCTACACCTTC
CASSEWEMRGYGYTF
>TRBD2|TRBV27|TRBJ2-2|many
TGTGCCAGCAGTTCCCTGATGACTAGCGGGAGGGCCACCGGGGAGCTGTTTTTT
CASSSLMTSGRATGELFF
>TRBD1|TRBV7-9|TRBJ2-1|many
TGTGCCAGCAGCACGACAGGGTATGAGCAGTTCTTC
CASSTTGYEQFF
>NA|TRBV20-1|TRBJ2-3|many
TGCAGTGCTAGAGGGAGTGGACACCGTCCGACAGATACGCAGTATTTT
CSARGSGHRPTDTQYF
>TRBD2|TRBV20-1|TRBJ2-5|many
TGCAGTGGGGAGGATAGCGGGAGGGAACAAGAGACCCAGTACTTC
CSGEDSGREQETQYF
>TRBD2|TRBV2|TRBJ2-3|many
TGTGCCAGCAGCATAGGACTAGCGGCTCTAGATACGCAGTATTTT
CASSIGLAALDTQYF
>TRBD1|TRBV6-1|TRBJ1-1|many
TGTGCCAGCAGACAGGGGGAGGGATACATGAACACTGAAGCTTTCTTT
CASRQGEGYMNTEAFF
>NA|TRBV10-3|TRBJ1-2|NA
TGTGCCATCACCCTTGCAGGGGACTTAGGCTACACCTTC
CAITLAGDLGYTF
>TRBD2|TRBV5-1|TRBJ2-7|few
TGCGCCAGCAGCTACACTAGCGCGAGCTCCTACGAGCAGTACTTC
CASSYTSASSYEQYF
>NA|TRBV12-3/TRBV12-4|TRBJ2-1|NA
TGTGCCAGCACCATAGGGGCAAACAATGAGCAGTTCTTC
CASTIGANNEQFF
>NA|TRBV27|TRBJ1-1|NA
TGTGCCAGCAGTTCATACAGGCTGGGAAGCACTGAAGCTTTCTTT
CASSSYRLGSTEAFF